This T cell receptor (beta chain) emerged from a study of T cell responses to AZD1222 COVID-19 vaccine. Regarding the study as a whole: The reported proportion of spike-specific TCRs targeting unmutated variant regions was nearly half. It was only a handful of AZD1222 recipients who were seropositive at baseline. Repertoire samples came only from after the peak T cell response.

Sequencing used immunoSEQ multiplex PCR; TCRdb keeps in-frame clones, though not all of them. The sample shows 86,000 or so clones, 75% to 95% of them seen only once. This CDR3 is built from 18 residues. J was trimmed by 2 bases and V by 5 bases; bases with no gene match: 17. Germline CDR1 is MNHNY and CDR2 is SVGAGI (reference sequence). Worth noting for this clone: Its antigen is not identified.

The sequence came from an adult who received the AZD1222 COVID-19 vaccine. The starting material was peripheral blood, obtained 28 days after the second AZD1222 dose. The chain is built from TRBV6-6 and TRBJ1-2; 7 bases map to TRBD1. The CDR3 reads CASSQTPRAQGVNYGYTF. For the CDR3, the DNA is TGTGCCAGCAGTCAAACCCCCCGAGCGCAGGGGGTAAACTATGGCTACACCTTC.